Detailed here is one T cell receptor beta chain. Its specificity is unknown. Investigators took 8 to 10 milliliters of peripheral blood from every donor. With a J-beta primer mix and a sample-barcoded 5' primer, a second PCR ran roughly 6 to 11 cycles. Via MiXCR, TCRdb re-called the 5' RACE reads, giving one row per CDR3 protein. Here the sample spans 1.5 million to 2 million distinct CDR3 sequences, roughly a third being singletons. This record comes from a study of blood T cells in healthy people across ages. Study-level findings and limits: Naive CD4+ cell counts and diversity both ran higher in long-lived than in aged donors. In older individuals, TCR beta diversity per million T cells was lower, falling roughly linearly with age.

The germline V and J ends were trimmed by 5 bases and 4 bases, with 15 bases remaining between them. This CDR3 comprises 14 residues. From germline, CDR1 is SGHRS and CDR2 YFSETQ. This receptor was obtained from a woman aged 25-40 years in good health. The V call is TRBV5-1, the J call TRBJ1-2, with D possibly matching TRBD1 (5 bases). The sample comprised blood. The CDR3 nucleotides read TGCGCCAGCAGTCCTGTGGAAAGGGGCTATGGCTACACCTTC. This sequence encodes CASSPVERGYGYTF.